This entry lists 20 T cell receptor beta chains sequenced from one sample in a study of T cell changes during pregnancy in multiple sclerosis. Here immunoSEQ multiplex PCR was the method, and the copy in TCRdb shows in-frame clones only, minus some. This sample has about 31,000 clones, with about 86% found just once. The specimen comprised CD4+ T cells from peripheral blood mononuclear cells, sampled in the first trimester of pregnancy. These receptors were collected from a female donor in good health, enrolled as a control in a pregnancy study.

This chain connects TRBV7-2 to TRBJ1-1; possible D gene TRBD1, 6 bases. Per the germline V gene, CDR1 is SGHTA and CDR2 is FQGNSA. The V and J ends lost 5 bases and 1 base respectively, with 17 bases between them. The CDR3 sequence is 16 residues long. The CDR3 loop is CASSERLTGRNTEAFF. CDR3 DNA sequence: TGTGCCAGCAGCGAACGACTAACAGGGAGGAACACTGAAGCTTTCTTT.

V and J are TRBV18 and TRBJ1-1, with 8 bases lining up with TRBD1. The V gene's germline CDR1 is KGHSH and CDR2 LQKENI. The CDR3 has 17 amino acids. V trimming: 4 bases; J trimming: 4 bases; junction bases outside the gene matches: 14. The chain's CDR3 is CASSLQTGANYGTEAFF. The CDR3 nucleotides read TGTGCCAGCTCACTTCAGACAGGGGCTAATTATGGCACTGAAGCTTTCTTT.

This chain uses TRBV5-4 with TRBJ1-2, with D tentatively TRBD1 (5 bases). Germline values: CDR1 SGHNT, CDR2 YYREEE (reference sequence). V was cut by 0 bases and J by 2 bases, with 11 bases left in between. The CDR3 is 15 amino acids. The CDR3 DNA reads as TGTGCCAGCAGCTTGGCTGGCAGGGTAAACTATGGCTACACCTTC. Translation gives CASSLAGRVNYGYTF.

The chain carries TRBV29-1 and TRBJ1-1, with 7 bases lining up with TRBD1. V lost 7 bases, J lost 0 bases, and 14 bases stayed unmatched. CDR1 is SQVTM, CDR2 ANQGSEA, per germline. This CDR3 region has 16 residues. Written as DNA, the CDR3 is TGCAGCGCGCCCTCGAGCACAGGGGCACTGAACACTGAAGCTTTCTTT. Translation gives CSAPSSTGALNTEAFF.

This clone was counted only a few times. J is TRBJ2-5 and V is TRBV9, with 10 nucleotides matching TRBD2. V lost 1 base to trimming and J lost 1 base; unmatched junction nucleotides: 1. Germline V gene data show CDR1 as SGDLS and CDR2 as YYNGEE. The CDR3 length is 15 residues. The CDR3 protein is CASSVIAGGQETQYF. CDR3 DNA sequence: TGTGCCAGCAGCGTAATAGCGGGGGGCCAAGAGACCCAGTACTTC.

V is TRBV19 and J is TRBJ2-6; D is unresolved. This CDR3 comprises 17 residues. V was shortened by 5 bases and J by 0 bases, with 14 bases between the two germline ends. The germline V gene has CDR1 LNHDA and CDR2 SQIVND (reference sequence). CDR3 sequence reads: CASSLSRSLSGANVLTF. DNA for the CDR3: TGTGCCAGTAGTCTTTCGAGATCCCTCTCTGGGGCCAACGTCCTGACTTTC.

This rearrangement joins TRBV29-1 to TRBJ2-1, with D maybe TRBD1 (5 bases). Per the germline V gene, CDR1 is SQVTM and CDR2 is ANQGSEA. Trimming removed 3 bases from V and 0 bases from J, with 15 bases in between. This CDR3 region has 16 residues. The CDR3 DNA reads as TGCAGCGTTGAGTCTAGGGGTTTAAGCTCCTACAATGAGCAGTTCTTC. Protein sequence: CSVESRGLSSYNEQFF.

The V call is TRBV19, the J call TRBJ1-5; D remains ambiguous. CDR3 length equals 19 residues. V lost 5 bases, J lost 0 bases, and 23 bases lay in between. The germline V gene has CDR1 LNHDA and CDR2 SQIVND (reference sequence). In DNA, the CDR3 is TGTGCCAGTAGTCCCCCCCCGGGAACGCTCGATTATAGCAATCAGCCCCAGCATTTT. It translates to CASSPPPGTLDYSNQPQHF.

CDR3 bases: TGTGCCAGCAGCCCTGCTTCGGGGGAGACCCAGTACTTC. Amino acids: CASSPASGETQYF. The chain combines TRBV9 with TRBJ2-5; possibly TRBD2 for D (5 bases). Germline CDR1 and CDR2: SGDLS and YYNGEE. The V gene lost 4 bases and the J gene lost 5 bases, with 12 bases spanning the gap. This CDR3 has 13 residues. The full variable domain, completed using reference TRBV9 and TRBJ2-5, is DSGVTQTPKHLITATGQRVTLRCSPRSGDLSVYWYQQSLDQGLQFLIQYYNGEERAKGNILERFSAQQFPDLHSELNLSSLELGDSALYFCASSPASGETQYFGPGTRLLVL.

V and J are TRBV5-6 and TRBJ1-1; the match to TRBD1 covers 9 bases. Germline V gives CDR1 SGHDT, CDR2 YYEEEE. CDR3 length: 17 amino acids. The V gene end was trimmed by 4 bases and the J gene end by 3 bases; junction bases not matched to a gene: 13. The CDR3 reads CASSQGTGRSRYTEAFF. CDR3 nucleotides: TGTGCCAGCAGCCAGGGGACAGGGAGGAGTAGGTACACTGAAGCTTTCTTT. Using reference TRBV5-6 and TRBJ1-1 for the parts outside the CDR3, the full variable domain is DAGVTQSPTHLIKTRGQQVTLRCSPKSGHDTVSWYQQALGQGPQFIFQYYEEEERQRGNFPDRFSGHQFPNYSSELNVNALLLGDSALYLCASSQGTGRSRYTEAFFGQGTRLTVV.

V is TRBV6-1 and J is TRBJ2-5; possibly TRBD2 for D (6 bases). CDR3 length: 14 residues. Germline assignment: CDR1 MNHNS and CDR2 SASEGT. Deletions cut 0 bases from V and 11 bases from J, with 16 bases between. The CDR3: CASSEAAGPSTQYF. The CDR3 nucleotides are TGTGCCAGCAGTGAAGCGGCGGGGCCATCGACGCAGTACTTC.

The V gene is TRBV28, the J gene TRBJ1-5; perhaps TRBD1 as D (6 bases). The CDR3 loop spans 13 amino acids. V lost 5 bases to trimming and J lost 12 bases, with 17 bases between them. The germline gives CDR1 MDHEN, CDR2 SYDVKM. In DNA, the CDR3 is TGTGCCAGCAGTCCCCTGTCCAGGGGCCTCCAGCATTTT. This sequence encodes CASSPLSRGLQHF.

The chain employs TRBV7-2 and TRBJ1-5, with 9 bases fitting TRBD1. The germline gives CDR1 SGHTA, CDR2 FQGNSA. V dropped 1 base and J dropped 5; count of bases not matched to a gene: 3. The CDR3 has 15 residues. CDR3 bases: TGTGCCAGCAGCTTAGGACAGGGGGATTATCAGCCCCAGCATTTT. Encoded protein: CASSLGQGDYQPQHF. Looking up the rest from reference TRBV7-2 and TRBJ1-5 gives the full variable domain: GAGVSQSPSNKVTEKGKDVELRCDPISGHTALYWYRQSLGQGLEFLIYFQGNSAPDKSGLPSDRFSAERTGGSVSTLTIQRTQQEDSAVYLCASSLGQGDYQPQHFGDGTRLSIL.

This chain uses TRBV19 with TRBJ2-2; possibly TRBD1 for D (6 bases). Trimming pared 5 bases from V and 5 bases from J, leaving 12 bases between. The CDR3 has 14 residues. The germline gives CDR1 LNHDA, CDR2 SQIVND (reference sequence). CDR3: CASSSGQRTGELFF. The CDR3 DNA reads as TGTGCCAGTAGTTCCGGACAGCGGACCGGGGAGCTGTTTTTT.

The chain recombines TRBV15 with TRBJ2-7, with 7 bases aligning to TRBD2. V lost 0 bases to trimming and J lost 3 bases; unmatched junction nucleotides: 2. Germline values: CDR1 LNHNV, CDR2 YYDKDF (reference sequence). The CDR3 length is 14 residues. The CDR3 DNA sequence: TGTGCCACCAGCAGAGATGGGGGGGGCTACGAGCAGTACTTC. Residues: CATSRDGGGYEQYF. Drawing the rest from reference TRBV15 and TRBJ2-7, the complete variable domain is DAMVIQNPRYQVTQFGKPVTLSCSQTLNHNVMYWYQQKSSQAPKLLFHYYDKDFNNEADTPDNFQSRRPNTSFCFLDIRSPGLGDTAMYLCATSRDGGGYEQYFGPGTRLTVT.

J is TRBJ2-5 and V is TRBV18, with D tentatively TRBD2 (5 bases). CDR1 and CDR2 (germline): KGHSH, LQKENI. Trimming took 3 bases from V and 5 from J, leaving 7 bases between them. The CDR3 length is 12 residues. The CDR3 sequence is CASSPWEETQYF. In nucleotides, the CDR3 is TGTGCCAGCTCACCTTGGGAGGAGACCCAGTACTTC.

This clone has more than one count but fewer than ten. CDR3 residues: CSVSDSFLNQPQHF. The CDR3 region has the DNA TGCAGCGTATCAGACAGCTTCCTAAATCAGCCCCAGCATTTT. V usage is TRBV29-1 and J usage is TRBJ1-5, with D possibly matching TRBD1 (5 bases). The CDR3 is 14 amino acids. V was shortened by 6 bases and J by 4 bases, with 16 bases between the two germline ends. Germline V gene sequence: CDR1 SQVTM, CDR2 ANQGSEA.

The genes are TRBV18 and TRBJ1-4, with 7 bases matching TRBD1. After removal of 0 bases from V and 10 bases from J, the junction contained 5 bases not matched to a gene. Germline V gives CDR1 KGHSH, CDR2 LQKENI. The CDR3 extends over 14 amino acids. CDR3 DNA: TGTGCCAGCTCACCACCCCCGGCAGGGGGAAAACTGTTTTTT. It specifies CASSPPPAGGKLFF.

The V and J genes are TRBV4-1 and TRBJ2-5; TRBD2 might be the D (5 bases). CDR3 size: 14 residues. The V end lost 1 base, the J end lost 3 bases, and 9 bases lay between the germline ends. CDR1 and CDR2 (germline): MGHRA, YSYEKL. The CDR3 loop is CASSQVSGKETQYF. CDR3 DNA: TGCGCCAGCAGCCAAGTTTCGGGGAAAGAGACCCAGTACTTC.

DNA of the CDR3: TGTGCCAGTAATAGACAAGTCTCTGGAAACACCATATATTTT. Its protein product is CASNRQVSGNTIYF. The chain recombines TRBV19 with TRBJ1-3; D is unresolved. This CDR3 contains 14 residues. Germline CDR1 LNHDA, CDR2 SQIVND (reference sequence). V dropped 7 bases and J dropped 0 bases, with 10 bases sitting between them.